The clone carrying this TCR beta chain was detected a few times. This specimen belongs to a study of patients and donors after allogeneic stem cell transplantation. TCRdb processed the RT-PCR reads anew with MiXCR; each CDR3 protein has one entry. The sample shows fewer than 200,000 distinct CDR3 sequences, roughly 30% of them seen only once. Per the germline V gene, CDR1 is SGHTA and CDR2 is FQGNSA. The CDR3 totals 14 residues. V lost 4 bases to trimming and J lost 0 bases; unmatched junction nucleotides: 2. This chain links TRBV7-2 with TRBJ1-2, with 7 bases fitting TRBD1. Specimen: blood, either unsorted or a sorted T cell fraction (not recorded which). This clonotype was obtained from a human donor who was either an allogeneic HSCT recipient or a stem cell or donor lymphocyte infusion donor (not recorded which). It is not recorded whose cells these are; they may come from a transplant donor. This CDR3 reads CASSSTGSNYGYTF. The CDR3 nucleotides are TGTGCCAGCAGCTCGACAGGGTCTAACTATGGCTACACCTTC.